A single sample gave rise to the 14 T cell receptor beta chains below, sequenced in a study of blood T cell repertoires in COVID-19. Produced via immunoSEQ multiplex PCR; TCRdb's table is partial and in-frame only. The table shows 15,000 or so clones, with over 80% occurring only once. The sample was peripheral blood. The source is a human donor with active COVID-19. The donor label of this sample is uncertain.

V is TRBV7-9 and J is TRBJ2-1; 12 bases line up with TRBD2. Germline V gene sequence: CDR1 SEHNR, CDR2 FQNEAQ (reference sequence). The V gene end was trimmed by 5 bases and the J gene end by 9 bases; junction bases not matched to a gene: 11. The CDR3 has 16 amino acids. The CDR3 loop is CASSPRLAGVPFEQFF. Here the CDR3 DNA reads TGTGCCAGCAGCCCCAGACTAGCGGGGGTCCCATTTGAGCAGTTCTTC.

This rearrangement joins TRBV6-2 or TRBV6-3 to TRBJ1-5, with 7 bases that match TRBD1. Trimming removed 5 bases from V and 2 bases from J; junction bases left unmatched: 0. CDR1 and CDR2 (germline): MNHEY, SVGEGT. The length of the CDR3 is 13 residues. The CDR3 sequence: CASSDRGNQPQHF. The CDR3, as DNA: TGTGCCAGCAGTGACAGGGGCAATCAGCCCCAGCATTTT.

The rearrangement uses TRBV11-1 and TRBJ2-1; D possibly corresponds to TRBD2 (5 bases). CDR1 SGHAT and CDR2 FQDESV come from the germline V gene (reference sequence). Trimming took 1 base from V and 9 from J, leaving 10 bases between them. CDR3 length equals 13 residues. DNA for the CDR3: TGTGCCAGCAGCTTAGGAGGGAACTCTGAGCAGTTCTTC. It translates to CASSLGGNSEQFF. The whole variable domain, remainder taken from reference TRBV11-1 and TRBJ2-1, is EAEVAQSPRYKITEKSQAVAFWCDPISGHATLYWYRQILGQGPELLVQFQDESVVDDSQLPKDRFSAERLKGVDSTLKIQPAELGDSAMYLCASSLGGNSEQFFGPGTRLTVL.

This clone was found once. J is TRBJ2-1 and V is TRBV2; perhaps TRBD2 as D (5 bases). The CDR3 sequence is 12 residues long. The ends were cut back, 4 bases at V and 8 bases at J, with 9 bases in the middle. From germline, CDR1 is SNHLY and CDR2 FYNNEI. The DNA of the CDR3 is TGTGCCAGCAGTGGGGGAGTCCATGAGCAGTTCTTC. Amino acids: CASSGGVHEQFF.

The chain combines TRBV6-5 with TRBJ1-1; D unresolved. Germline V gives CDR1 MNHEY, CDR2 SVGAGI. Trimming pared 8 bases from V and 1 base from J, leaving 8 bases between. The CDR3 extends over 12 amino acids. In DNA form, the CDR3 reads TGTGCCAGCCGTCGGGGGAACACTGAAGCTTTCTTT. Amino acid sequence: CASRRGNTEAFF.

The sample holds one count of this clone. The chain couples TRBV5-1 to TRBJ2-5; D is unclear. The CDR3 runs 14 residues. Germline CDR1 SGHRS, CDR2 YFSETQ. Trimming removed 1 base at V and 5 bases at J, with 12 bases between. In DNA form, the CDR3 reads TGCGCCAGCAGCTTGATGGGTAGCTCGGAGACCCAGTACTTC. Protein: CASSLMGSSETQYF.

CDR3 coding DNA: TGTGCCAGTAGTATGGCAGTCGCTAGCACAGATACGCAGTATTTT. Protein sequence: CASSMAVASTDTQYF. The chain has TRBV19 and TRBJ2-3; no reliable D call. Trimming left V 3 bases short and J 0 bases short, with 10 bases between. The CDR3 totals 15 residues. Germline values: CDR1 LNHDA, CDR2 SQIVND (reference sequence).

This clone was seen only once. The rearrangement uses TRBV19 and TRBJ2-7; 13 bases match TRBD2. The V gene end was trimmed by 4 bases and the J gene end by 2 bases; junction bases not matched to a gene: 5. The germline gives CDR1 LNHDA, CDR2 SQIVND (reference sequence). The CDR3 sequence is 16 residues long. The CDR3 coding sequence is TGTGCCAGTAGTACCCCAGGACTAGCGGGAGCCTACGAGCAGTACTTC. It is translated as CASSTPGLAGAYEQYF.

The chain joins TRBV15 to TRBJ2-7; possibly TRBD1 for D (6 bases). CDR1 LNHNV and CDR2 YYDKDF come from the germline V gene (reference sequence). This CDR3 is built from 14 residues. Trimming removed 2 bases from V and 1 base from J, with 9 bases in between. This CDR3 reads CATSRNRASYEQYF. Written as DNA, the CDR3 is TGTGCCACCAGCAGAAACAGGGCATCCTACGAGCAGTACTTC.

V and J are TRBV7-9 and TRBJ1-6; D gene unclear. V was clipped by 5 bases and J by 8 bases, with 10 bases between them. CDR3 size: 13 residues. Germline V gives CDR1 SEHNR, CDR2 FQNEAQ (reference sequence). The DNA for the CDR3 is TGTGCCAGCAGCCCTCGGGTGGATTCACCCCTCCACTTT. It is translated as CASSPRVDSPLHF.

This CDR3 reads CASSPGQGVENTF. The CDR3 DNA reads as TGTGCCAGCAGTCCCGGACAGGGTGTGGAAAACACCTTC. The J gene is TRBJ1-2, the V gene TRBV6-2 or TRBV6-3; 8 nucleotides agree with TRBD1. Germline values: CDR1 MNHEY, CDR2 SVGEGT. The CDR3 is 13 residues long. Trimming took 5 bases from V and 12 from J; bases not matched to a gene: 11.

The chain combines TRBV4-1 with TRBJ2-5; D perhaps matches TRBD2 (6 bases). Deletions cut 2 bases from V and 1 base from J, with 8 bases between. The CDR3 has 14 amino acids. CDR1 is MGHRA and CDR2 is YSYEKL in the germline V gene. The CDR3 is CASSQQEGQETQYF. CDR3 bases: TGCGCCAGCAGCCAACAGGAGGGCCAAGAGACCCAGTACTTC.

The chain combines TRBV6-5 with TRBJ1-1, with a possible D match to TRBD1 (5 bases). Germline CDR1 reads MNHEY; CDR2 reads SVGAGI. The CDR3 sequence is 14 residues long. The ends were cut back, 5 bases at V and 0 bases at J, with 10 bases in the middle. CDR3 amino acids: CASSRQFMNTEAFF. For the CDR3, the DNA is TGTGCCAGCAGTAGACAGTTCATGAACACTGAAGCTTTCTTT.

The chain is built from TRBV12-3 or TRBV12-4 and TRBJ2-1; D ambiguous. The CDR3 sequence is 12 residues long. The V and J ends lost 6 bases and 3 bases respectively, with 6 bases between them. CDR3 protein: CASRTDYNEQFF. In nucleotides, the CDR3 is TGTGCCAGCAGGACTGACTACAATGAGCAGTTCTTC.